This T cell receptor (beta chain) is from a study of CD8+ T cells in alopecia areata. Across the whole study: At a dose of 5 to 10 mg twice daily, oral tofacitinib was given to treated patients. Tofacitinib lasted 6 to 18 months, then 6 months off drug. Severity among treated patients was scored by the percentage of scalp area affected.

cDNA prepared by RNA extraction and subsequent reverse transcription served as the template for sequencing. TCRdb keeps only in-frame clones here, not all; method: immunoSEQ multiplex PCR. The sample has under 200,000 clones; about 60% are singletons. Study findings and constraints: Many expanded lesional clones persisted in scalp and blood during tofacitinib.

Trimming shortened V by 5 bases and J by 5 bases, and 12 bases separated the two germline ends. The V gene's germline CDR1 is SNHLY and CDR2 FYNNEI. This CDR3 has 14 amino acids. Treatment described: oral pan-JAK inhibitor, 5-10 mg twice daily. As concerns this clone: Its specificity is not known.

The sequence was collected from a human donor with alopecia areata. Material: CD4+ T cells sorted from blood, obtained at week 24, from a patient treated with tofacitinib. The V and J genes are TRBV2 and TRBJ2-2, with D maybe TRBD2 (5 bases). CDR3 loop: CASSPGLTTGELFF. As DNA, the CDR3 is TGTGCCAGCAGTCCAGGACTTACGACCGGGGAGCTGTTTTTT.